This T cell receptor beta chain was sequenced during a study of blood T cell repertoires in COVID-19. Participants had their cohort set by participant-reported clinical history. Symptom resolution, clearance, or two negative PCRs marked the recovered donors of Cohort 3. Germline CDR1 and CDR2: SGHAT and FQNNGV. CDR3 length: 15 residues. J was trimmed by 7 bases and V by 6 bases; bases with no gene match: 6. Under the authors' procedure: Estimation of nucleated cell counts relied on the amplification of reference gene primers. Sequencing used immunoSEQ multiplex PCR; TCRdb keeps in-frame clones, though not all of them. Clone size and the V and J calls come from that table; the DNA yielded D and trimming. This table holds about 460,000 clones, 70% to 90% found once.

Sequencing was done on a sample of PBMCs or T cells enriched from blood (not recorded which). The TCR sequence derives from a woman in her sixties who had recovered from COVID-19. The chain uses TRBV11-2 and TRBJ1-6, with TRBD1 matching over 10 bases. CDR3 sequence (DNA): TGTGCCAGCAGTCGGAAGGACAGGGGGAATTCACCCCTCCACTTT. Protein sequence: CASSRKDRGNSPLHF.